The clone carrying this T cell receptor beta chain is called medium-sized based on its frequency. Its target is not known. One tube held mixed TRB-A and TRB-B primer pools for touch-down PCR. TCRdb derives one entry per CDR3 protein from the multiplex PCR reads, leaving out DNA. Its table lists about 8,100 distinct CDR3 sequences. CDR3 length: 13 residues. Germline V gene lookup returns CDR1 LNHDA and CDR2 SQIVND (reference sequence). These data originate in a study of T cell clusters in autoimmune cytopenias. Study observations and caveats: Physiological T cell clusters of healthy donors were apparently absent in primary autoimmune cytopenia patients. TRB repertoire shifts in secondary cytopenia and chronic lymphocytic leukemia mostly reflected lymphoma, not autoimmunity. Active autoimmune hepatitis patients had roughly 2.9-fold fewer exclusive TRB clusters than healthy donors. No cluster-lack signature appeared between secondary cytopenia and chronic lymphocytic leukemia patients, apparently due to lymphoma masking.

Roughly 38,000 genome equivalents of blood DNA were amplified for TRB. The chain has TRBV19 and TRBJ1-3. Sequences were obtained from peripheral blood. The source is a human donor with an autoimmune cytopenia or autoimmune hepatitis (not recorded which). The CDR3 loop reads CASTRAQGNTIYF.